This T cell receptor beta chain was captured by sequencing in a study of T-cell memory formation after mild COVID-19. Trimming pared 0 bases from V and 5 bases from J, leaving 14 bases between. Germline lookup yields CDR1 DFQATT and CDR2 SNEGSKA (reference sequence). This CDR3 contains 14 residues. Notes on this clonotype: Its antigen is undetermined.

Study-wide points: The main location of contracting CD4+ clones was CM and EM, and that of contracting CD8+ clones was EMRA.

TCRdb re-analysed the 5' RACE reads in MiXCR, keeping a single row per CDR3 protein. The sample has roughly 370,000 distinct CDR3 sequences, roughly 15% seen once; the top ten hold 20% to 25%. This receptor was obtained from a man aged 18 to 35 who had mild COVID-19 (a few samples of this study predate the infection). Cell type and time point are not known. The sequencing sample was made of PBMCs or a T cell subset sorted from them (not recorded which). V is TRBV20-1 and J is TRBJ2-7, with D unclear. Written as DNA, the CDR3 is TGCAGTGCTAGAGACACGTCACGGCCTGACGAGCAGTACTTC. As protein: CSARDTSRPDEQYF.